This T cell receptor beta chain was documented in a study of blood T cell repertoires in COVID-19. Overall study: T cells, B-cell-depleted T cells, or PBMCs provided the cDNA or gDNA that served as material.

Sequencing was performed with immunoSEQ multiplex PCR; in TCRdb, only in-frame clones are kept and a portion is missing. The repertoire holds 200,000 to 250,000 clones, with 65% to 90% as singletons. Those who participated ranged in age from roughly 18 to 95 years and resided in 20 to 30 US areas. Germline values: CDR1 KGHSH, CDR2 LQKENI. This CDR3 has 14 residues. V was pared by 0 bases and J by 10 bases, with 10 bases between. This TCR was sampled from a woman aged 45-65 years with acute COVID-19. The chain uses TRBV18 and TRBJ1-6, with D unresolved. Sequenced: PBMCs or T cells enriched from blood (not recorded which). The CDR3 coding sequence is TGTGCCAGCTCACCACCGTTCGGGAGCTCACCCCTCCACTTT. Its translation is CASSPPFGSSPLHF.